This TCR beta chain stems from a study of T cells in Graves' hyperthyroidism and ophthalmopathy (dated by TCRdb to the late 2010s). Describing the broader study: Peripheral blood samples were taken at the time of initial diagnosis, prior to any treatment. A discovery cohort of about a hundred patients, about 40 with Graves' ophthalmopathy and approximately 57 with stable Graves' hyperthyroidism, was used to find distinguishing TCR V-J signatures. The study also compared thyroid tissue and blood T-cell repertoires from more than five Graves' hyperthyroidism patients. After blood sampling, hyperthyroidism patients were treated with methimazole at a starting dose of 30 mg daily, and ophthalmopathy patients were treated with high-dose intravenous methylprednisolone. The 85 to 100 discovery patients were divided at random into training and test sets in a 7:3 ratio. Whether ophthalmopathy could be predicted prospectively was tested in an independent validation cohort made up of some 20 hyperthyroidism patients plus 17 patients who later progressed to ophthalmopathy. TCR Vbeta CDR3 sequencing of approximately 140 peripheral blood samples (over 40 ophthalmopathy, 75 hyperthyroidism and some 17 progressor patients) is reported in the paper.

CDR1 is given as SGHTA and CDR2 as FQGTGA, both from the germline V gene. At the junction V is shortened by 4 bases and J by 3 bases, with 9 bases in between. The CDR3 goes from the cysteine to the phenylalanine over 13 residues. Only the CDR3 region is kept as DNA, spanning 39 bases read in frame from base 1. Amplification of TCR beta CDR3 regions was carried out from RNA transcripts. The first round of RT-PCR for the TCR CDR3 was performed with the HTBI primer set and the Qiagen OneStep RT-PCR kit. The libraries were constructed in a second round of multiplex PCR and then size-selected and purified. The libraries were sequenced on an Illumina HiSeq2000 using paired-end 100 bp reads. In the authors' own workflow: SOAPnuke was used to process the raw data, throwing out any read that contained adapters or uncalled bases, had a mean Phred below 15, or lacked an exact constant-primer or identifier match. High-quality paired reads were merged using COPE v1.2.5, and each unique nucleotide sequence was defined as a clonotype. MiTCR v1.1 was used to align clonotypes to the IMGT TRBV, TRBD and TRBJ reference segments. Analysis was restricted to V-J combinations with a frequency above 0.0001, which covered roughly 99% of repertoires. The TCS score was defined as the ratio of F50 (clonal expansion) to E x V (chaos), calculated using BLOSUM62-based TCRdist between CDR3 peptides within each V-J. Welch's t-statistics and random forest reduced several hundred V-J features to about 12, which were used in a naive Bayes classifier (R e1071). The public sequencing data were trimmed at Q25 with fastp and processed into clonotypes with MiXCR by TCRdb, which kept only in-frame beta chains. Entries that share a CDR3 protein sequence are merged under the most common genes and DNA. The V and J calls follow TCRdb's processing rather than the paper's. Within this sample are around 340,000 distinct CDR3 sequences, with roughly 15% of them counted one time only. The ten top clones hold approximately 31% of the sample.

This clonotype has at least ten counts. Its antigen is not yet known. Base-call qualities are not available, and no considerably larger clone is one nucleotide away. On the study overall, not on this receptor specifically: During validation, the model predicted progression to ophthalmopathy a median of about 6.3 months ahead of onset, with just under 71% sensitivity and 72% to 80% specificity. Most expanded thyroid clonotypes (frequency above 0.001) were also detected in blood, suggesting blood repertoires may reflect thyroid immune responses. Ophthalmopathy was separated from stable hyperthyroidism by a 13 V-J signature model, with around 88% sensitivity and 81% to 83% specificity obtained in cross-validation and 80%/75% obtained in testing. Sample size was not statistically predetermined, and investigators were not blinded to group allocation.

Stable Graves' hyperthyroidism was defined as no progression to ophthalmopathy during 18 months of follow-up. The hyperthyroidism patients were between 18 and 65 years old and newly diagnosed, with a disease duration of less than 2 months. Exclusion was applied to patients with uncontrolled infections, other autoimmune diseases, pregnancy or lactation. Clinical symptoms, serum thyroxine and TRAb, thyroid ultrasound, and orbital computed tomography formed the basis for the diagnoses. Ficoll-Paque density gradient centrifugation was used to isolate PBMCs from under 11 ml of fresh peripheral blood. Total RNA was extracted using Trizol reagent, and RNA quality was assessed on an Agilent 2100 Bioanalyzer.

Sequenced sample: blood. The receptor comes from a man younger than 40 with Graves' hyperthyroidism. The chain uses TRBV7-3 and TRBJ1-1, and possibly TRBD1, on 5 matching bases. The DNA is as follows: TGTGCCAGCAGCTCAGGGAGGGACACTGAAGCTTTCTTT. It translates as CASSSGRDTEAFF. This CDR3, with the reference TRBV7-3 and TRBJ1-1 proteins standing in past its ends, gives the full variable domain GAGVSQTPSNKVTEKGKYVELRCDPISGHTALYWYRQSLGQGPEFLIYFQGTGAADDSGLPNDRFFAVRPEGSVSTLKIQRTERGDSAVYLCASSSGRDTEAFFGQGTRLTVV.